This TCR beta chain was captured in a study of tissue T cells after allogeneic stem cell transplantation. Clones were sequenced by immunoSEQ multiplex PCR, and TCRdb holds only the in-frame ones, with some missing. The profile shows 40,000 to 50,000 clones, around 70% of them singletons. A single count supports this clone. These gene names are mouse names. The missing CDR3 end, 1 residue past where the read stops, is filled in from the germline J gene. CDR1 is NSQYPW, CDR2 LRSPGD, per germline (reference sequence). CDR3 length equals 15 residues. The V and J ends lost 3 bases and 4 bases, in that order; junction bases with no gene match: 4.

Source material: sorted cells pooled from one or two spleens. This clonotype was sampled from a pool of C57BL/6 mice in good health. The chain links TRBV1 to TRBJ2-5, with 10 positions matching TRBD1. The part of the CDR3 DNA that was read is TGCACCTGCAGTGCGCCGGGACAGGGGAAAGACACCCAGTAC. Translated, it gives CTCSAPGQGKDTQY. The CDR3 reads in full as CTCSAPGQGKDTQYF.